The rows below give T cell receptor beta chains drawn from one sample of a study of T cell changes during pregnancy in multiple sclerosis. Produced via immunoSEQ multiplex PCR; TCRdb's table is partial and in-frame only. The data show around 100,000 clones, about nine tenths seen once. The specimen was peripheral blood, collected in the second trimester of pregnancy. Every receptor here comes from a female donor in good health, enrolled as a control in a pregnancy study. Each CDR3 is given with its conserved first and last residue. The D gene is left open where the match is weak. Clone size is given for some rows only: seen once, a few or many times, or a class if the clone is expanded.

CDR3 DNA,CDR3 protein,D gene,J gene,clone size,V gene
TGTGCCAGCAGCTTGGCAGGGATGAACACTGAAGCTTTCTTT,CASSLAGMNTEAFF,.,TRBJ1-1,.,TRBV7-2
TGCAGTGCTAGAGATGACAGTGAAGCTTTCTTT,CSARDDSEAFF,.,TRBJ1-1,.,TRBV20-1
TGTGCCAGCAGCTTAGAAGCGGGGCCCTACAATGAGCAGTTCTTC,CASSLEAGPYNEQFF,TRBD2,TRBJ2-1,.,TRBV7-7
TGTGCCAGCAGCATCGGGACAGGTTCAAGTTCACCCCTCCACTTT,CASSIGTGSSSPLHF,TRBD1,TRBJ1-6,.,TRBV7-2
TGTGCCAGCAGCCCCGGCCCTCTGGGGGGGGCTTTCTTT,CASSPGPLGGAFF,.,TRBJ1-1,.,TRBV5-6
TGTGCCAGCAGTCGCCGGGGGGCCTGGGAGACCCAGTACTTC,CASSRRGAWETQYF,.,TRBJ2-5,.,TRBV6-5
TGTGCCAGCAGCTTAGCCTATCAGCCCCAGCATTTT,CASSLAYQPQHF,.,TRBJ1-5,.,TRBV7-9
TGTGCCAGCTCCCCGACAGGGAGCAGCCTGGGGGGCTACGAGCAGTACTTC,CASSPTGSSLGGYEQYF,.,TRBJ2-7,.,TRBV18
TGTGCCAGCAACCGGCAGGGGGGTAATGAAAAACTGTTTTTT,CASNRQGGNEKLFF,TRBD1,TRBJ1-4,.,TRBV6-1
TGTGCCAGCAGCTTAGCGCAAGGGAGGCACACTGAAGCTTTCTTT,CASSLAQGRHTEAFF,.,TRBJ1-1,.,TRBV7-9
TGTGCCATCAGTGAGTCTGATTCAGGGAATGAGCAGTTCTTC,CAISESDSGNEQFF,.,TRBJ2-1,.,TRBV10-3
TGTGCCAGTAGTACTGGGACTAGCGGCCACAATGAGCAGTTCTTC,CASSTGTSGHNEQFF,TRBD2,TRBJ2-1,.,TRBV19
TGTGCTAGTGGTTCCGGGACAGGGAATGAGCAGTTCTTC,CASGSGTGNEQFF,TRBD1,TRBJ2-1,.,TRBV12-5
TGTGCCACCAGCAGAGGGGGCAGGGTTGAAAAACTGTTTTTT,CATSRGGRVEKLFF,.,TRBJ1-4,.,TRBV15
TGCGCCACTGAGGCGGGGGCAGGTAATGAAAAACTGTTTTTT,CATEAGAGNEKLFF,.,TRBJ1-4,.,TRBV10-2
TGTGCCAGCAGCTTAGCGGGACAGACTAATGAAAAACTGTTTTTT,CASSLAGQTNEKLFF,TRBD1,TRBJ1-4,.,TRBV7-9
TGTGCCAGCAGCTTAGGCCAGGGGAATATAGGCGAGCAGTACTTC,CASSLGQGNIGEQYF,.,TRBJ2-7,.,TRBV11-3
TGTGCCAGCATAGAGGGGCGACAGGAGCCCCAGCATTTT,CASIEGRQEPQHF,.,TRBJ1-5,once,TRBV2
TGTGCCAGCAGTAACACAGGGGTTGAAGCTTTCTTT,CASSNTGVEAFF,TRBD1,TRBJ1-1,.,TRBV6-5
TGTGCCTGGAGCCTCCAGGGAGATACGCAGTATTTT,CAWSLQGDTQYF,.,TRBJ2-3,once,TRBV30
TGTGCCAGCAGCTTAATGAGCGGCAGCTCCTACGAGCAGTACTTC,CASSLMSGSSYEQYF,.,TRBJ2-7,.,TRBV11-2
TGTGCCAGCAGCTTAGGGGGCGGCTACGAGCAGTACTTC,CASSLGGGYEQYF,.,TRBJ2-7,.,TRBV7-9
TGTGCCAGCAGCCCGGACAGGTTCGCCTCCTACGAGCAGTACTTC,CASSPDRFASYEQYF,TRBD1,TRBJ2-7,.,TRBV7-9
TGTGCCAGCAGCTTTCCGGACAGGGGAACCTACGAGCAGTACTTC,CASSFPDRGTYEQYF,TRBD1,TRBJ2-7,.,TRBV7-9
TGTGCCAGCAGCTCGACAGTCTTCTTGGACGAGCAGTACTTC,CASSSTVFLDEQYF,.,TRBJ2-7,.,TRBV7-6
TGCGCCAGCAGCGGGGGGACAGGGGTCATGAACACTGAAGCTTTCTTT,CASSGGTGVMNTEAFF,TRBD1,TRBJ1-1,once,TRBV5-1
TGTGCCACCCTGCGGGGGACAGGGGTTTACTATGGCTACACCTTC,CATLRGTGVYYGYTF,TRBD1,TRBJ1-2,few,TRBV19
TGTGCCAGCAGCTTGACAGATACCCTCCACTTT,CASSLTDTLHF,.,TRBJ1-6,few,TRBV7-9
TGTGCCAGCACGGGACAGGGAAGAGAGACCCAGTACTTC,CASTGQGRETQYF,TRBD1,TRBJ2-5,.,TRBV6-1
TGTGCCAGCAGTGGCCCCTCAGGGGCAGGTTTAGCCAAAAACATTCAGTACTTC,CASSGPSGAGLAKNIQYF,.,TRBJ2-4,.,TRBV6-4
TGTGCCAGTAGTACGACGACAGGGGGGTTAGCTAACTATGGCTACACCTTC,CASSTTTGGLANYGYTF,TRBD1,TRBJ1-2,once,TRBV19
TGTGCCAGTAGTATGGATATAGAAGCTAGCGGGATGGGTGAGCAGTTCTTC,CASSMDIEASGMGEQFF,TRBD2,TRBJ2-1,.,TRBV19
TGTGCCAGCAGCTTATTCGGCGGGACTTTCCAAGAGACCCAGTACTTC,CASSLFGGTFQETQYF,.,TRBJ2-5,.,TRBV7-7
TGTGCCAGCAGTGGAGGGAACCCGAGGAAGCAGTACTTC,CASSGGNPRKQYF,.,TRBJ2-7,.,TRBV6-1
TGTGCCAGTAGTATAGACAGGACAGGGAACACTGAAGCTTTCTTT,CASSIDRTGNTEAFF,TRBD1,TRBJ1-1,once,TRBV19
TGTGCCAGTAAGGTCGGGTCCAGGGCGGGCAATCAGCCCCAGCATTTT,CASKVGSRAGNQPQHF,.,TRBJ1-5,few,TRBV19
TGCGCCAGCAGCTTGCCCCTAGCGGGAGGGGACGAGCAGTACTTC,CASSLPLAGGDEQYF,TRBD2,TRBJ2-7,.,TRBV5-1
TGTGCCAGCAGCGGATTCCCGACTAGCGGGGCCAAAAACATTCAGTACTTC,CASSGFPTSGAKNIQYF,TRBD2,TRBJ2-4,.,TRBV9
TGCGCCAGCAGTCCGCAGCGGGGGGCGCTCCAAGAGACCCAGTACTTC,CASSPQRGALQETQYF,TRBD2,TRBJ2-5,.,TRBV5-1
TGCGCCAGCAGCCAAGATCCCCGGGCCTACGAGCAGTACTTC,CASSQDPRAYEQYF,.,TRBJ2-7,.,TRBV4-1
TGCAGCGTTGTAAGTAGGGGAGGTTACAATGAGCAGTTCTTC,CSVVSRGGYNEQFF,.,TRBJ2-1,.,TRBV29-1
TGCGCCAGCAGCCAAGATTCGACAGGGGAGCGCTATGGCTACACCTTC,CASSQDSTGERYGYTF,TRBD1,TRBJ1-2,.,TRBV4-3
TGTGCCAGCAGCTTAGGGAGCGGGGGAGGGGGGGATACGCAGTATTTT,CASSLGSGGGGDTQYF,TRBD2,TRBJ2-3,.,TRBV7-2
TGTGCCAGCAGTTTATGGACAGGCAATCAGCCCCAGCATTTT,CASSLWTGNQPQHF,.,TRBJ1-5,.,TRBV28
TGCGCCAGCAGCTTGGTGCAGGGGCAATCCTACGAGCAGTACTTC,CASSLVQGQSYEQYF,.,TRBJ2-7,.,TRBV5-1
TGTGCCAGCAGTTTACTGAGGGTTCTTAATTCACCCCTCCACTTT,CASSLLRVLNSPLHF,.,TRBJ1-6,.,TRBV28
TGTGCCAGTAGTATAAGGGTCCAGGGCGCAGCTTTCTTT,CASSIRVQGAAFF,.,TRBJ1-1,.,TRBV19
TGCGCCAGCAGCTTACGCCGGGACTACCGATACAATGAGCAGTTCTTC,CASSLRRDYRYNEQFF,TRBD2,TRBJ2-1,once,TRBV5-1
TGCGCCAGCAGCTTGGCCAGGAGCGGGGAAACTGAAGCTTTCTTT,CASSLARSGETEAFF,.,TRBJ1-1,.,TRBV5-1
TGTGCCAGCAGTTCCCGTCTAGGAAATGAGCAGTTCTTC,CASSSRLGNEQFF,.,TRBJ2-1,.,TRBV6-5
TGTGCCAGCAGTGAAGGGGCCGTGCGGGTGGAAAAACTGTTTTTT,CASSEGAVRVEKLFF,.,TRBJ1-4,.,TRBV2
TGCGCCAGCAGCCAAGACGGCCGACTCTATGGCTACACCTTC,CASSQDGRLYGYTF,.,TRBJ1-2,few,TRBV4-1
TGTGCCAGCAGTTTAAGCGGGGCGAACACTGAAGCTTTCTTT,CASSLSGANTEAFF,.,TRBJ1-1,.,TRBV28
TGTGCCAGCAGCTGGACAGGGCTTGAGCAGTTCTTC,CASSWTGLEQFF,TRBD1,TRBJ2-1,.,TRBV6-6
TGTGCCAGCAACGACAGGGATAATTCACCCCTCCACTTT,CASNDRDNSPLHF,TRBD1,TRBJ1-6,.,TRBV7-9
TGCGCCAGCAGCCCCGACAAACACCCCTCTGGGGCCAACGTCCTGACTTTC,CASSPDKHPSGANVLTF,.,TRBJ2-6,.,TRBV5-1
TGTGCTAGCAGCCAGGGACAGGGGACGACCGGGGAGCTGTTTTTT,CASSQGQGTTGELFF,TRBD1,TRBJ2-2,.,TRBV7-7
TGTGCCAGCAGCGTAGGCGGGGGCGGAACAGATACGCAGTATTTT,CASSVGGGGTDTQYF,.,TRBJ2-3,.,TRBV9
TGCGCCAGCAGCTCGAATAGTGGGACAGGGCTCGACGAGCAGTACTTC,CASSSNSGTGLDEQYF,TRBD1,TRBJ2-7,.,TRBV5-1